There are a few counts of the clone carrying this T cell receptor beta chain. Its target is not known. This sample is drawn from a study of T cells in localized non-small cell lung cancer. Study conclusions and caveats: Uninvolved nearby lung showed the greatest T cell clonality, exceeding that found in tumor. Adjacent lung was found to contain a median about 55 of the top 100 tumor clones. Only one tumor region was sequenced, so heterogeneity remains possible. Higher blood T cell density tracked longer overall survival.

The CDR3 loop spans 14 amino acids. Germline V gene lookup returns CDR1 SGDLS and CDR2 YYNGEE. V lost 5 bases and J 4 bases, leaving 15 bases between the germline ends. Some clones are missing from TCRdb's copy, which holds only in-frame ones; the method was immunoSEQ multiplex PCR. The data hold approximately 3,200 clones, with around 25% observed a single time. This receptor was obtained from a woman aged 35 to 75 with stage I lung adenocarcinoma. This chain uses TRBV9 with TRBJ1-2; no firm D call. This sample comprised lung tumor tissue, obtained before any cancer treatment. CDR3 in amino acids: CASRPLTPGYGYTF. CDR3 sequence (DNA): TGTGCCAGCAGACCACTAACCCCAGGCTATGGCTACACCTTC.